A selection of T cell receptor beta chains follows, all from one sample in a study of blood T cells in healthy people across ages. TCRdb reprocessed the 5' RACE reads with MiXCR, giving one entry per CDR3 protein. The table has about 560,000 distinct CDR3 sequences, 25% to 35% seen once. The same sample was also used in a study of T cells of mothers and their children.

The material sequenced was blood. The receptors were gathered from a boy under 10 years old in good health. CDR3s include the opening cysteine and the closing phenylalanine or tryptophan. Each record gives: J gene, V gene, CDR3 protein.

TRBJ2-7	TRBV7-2	CASSLTTGPGYSYEQYF
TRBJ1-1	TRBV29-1	CSVGQGGVGTEAFF
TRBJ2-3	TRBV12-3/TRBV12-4	CASSLSPPGQYTDTQYF
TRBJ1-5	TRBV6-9	CASKGTLAGNQPQHF
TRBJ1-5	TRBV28	CASSLRDSLNQPQHF
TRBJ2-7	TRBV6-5	CASSTGGAIYEQYF
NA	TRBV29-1	CSVPGTSFQETQYF
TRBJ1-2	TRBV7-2	CASSPSSGTAYGYTF
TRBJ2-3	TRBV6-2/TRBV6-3	CASGLRDTQYF
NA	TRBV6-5	CASSYSGDYEQYF
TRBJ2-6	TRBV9	CASSPHQASGANVLTF
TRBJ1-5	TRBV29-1	CSVAEGTGYQPQHF
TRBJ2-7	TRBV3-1	CASSHTTYEQYF
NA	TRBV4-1	CASSQFGRGTEQYF
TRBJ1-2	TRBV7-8	CASSRTELYGYTF
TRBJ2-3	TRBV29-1	CSVGGQGFTDTQYF
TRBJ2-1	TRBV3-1	CASSLGGEVFEQFF
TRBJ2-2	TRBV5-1	CASSWDSPGELFF
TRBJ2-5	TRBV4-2	CASSQGSLGKETQYF